This T cell receptor (beta chain) is drawn from a study of T-cell reconstitution after alpha-beta-depleted transplantation in children. The V gene end was trimmed by 0 bases and the J gene end by 5 bases; junction bases not matched to a gene: 8. CDR1 and CDR2 from the germline V gene are SGHKS and YYEKEE (reference sequence). There are 16 residues in the CDR3. Unique molecular identifiers were used to barcode this TCRbeta library. TCRdb processed the PCR reads anew with MiXCR; each CDR3 protein has one entry. The data hold under 400,000 distinct CDR3 sequences, with approximately 20% observed a single time. This clonotype has at least ten counts. Its antigen is unknown. Findings and limits, study-wide: Newly produced T cells mostly accounted for T-cell counts and diversity one year post-transplant.

The source was PBMCs, mostly from graft donor cells, collected 180 days after TCRalphabeta/CD19-depleted stem cell transplant. The clonotype comes from a male patient younger than 18 who had a stem cell transplant for acute lymphoblastic leukemia, so the T cells may come from the graft donor. J is TRBJ2-5 and V is TRBV5-5, with 9 bases matching TRBD1. The CDR3 is CASSLGVWDRAETQYF. As DNA, the CDR3 is TGTGCCAGCAGCTTGGGTGTTTGGGACAGGGCCGAGACCCAGTACTTC.